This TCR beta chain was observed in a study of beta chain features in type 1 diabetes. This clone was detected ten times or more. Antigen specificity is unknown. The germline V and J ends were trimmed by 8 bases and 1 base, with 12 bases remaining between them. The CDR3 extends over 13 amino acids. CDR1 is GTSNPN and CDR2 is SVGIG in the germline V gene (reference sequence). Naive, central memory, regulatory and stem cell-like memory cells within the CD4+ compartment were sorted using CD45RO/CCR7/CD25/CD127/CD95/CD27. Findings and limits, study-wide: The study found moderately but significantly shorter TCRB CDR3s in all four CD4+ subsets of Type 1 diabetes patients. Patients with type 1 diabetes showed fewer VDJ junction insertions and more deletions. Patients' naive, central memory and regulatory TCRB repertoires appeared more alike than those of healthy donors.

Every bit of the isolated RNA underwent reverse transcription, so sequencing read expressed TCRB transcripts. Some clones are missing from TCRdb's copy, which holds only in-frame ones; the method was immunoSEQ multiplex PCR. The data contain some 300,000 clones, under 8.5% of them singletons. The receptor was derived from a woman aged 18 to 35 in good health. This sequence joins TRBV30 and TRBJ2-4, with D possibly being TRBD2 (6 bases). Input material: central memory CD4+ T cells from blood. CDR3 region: CAQEGSAKNIQYF. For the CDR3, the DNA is TGTGCCCAGGAGGGGTCCGCCAAAAACATTCAGTACTTC. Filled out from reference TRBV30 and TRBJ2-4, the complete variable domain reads SQTIHQWPATLVQPVGSPLSLECTVEGTSNPNLYWYRQAAGRGLQLLFYSVGIGQISSEVPQNLSASRPQDRQFILSSKKLLLSDSGFYLCAQEGSAKNIQYFGAGTRLSVL.